This T cell receptor beta chain was captured in a study of control samples from healthy donors and cancer patients. Using immunoSEQ multiplex PCR, the repertoire was profiled, and TCRdb retains in-frame clones only, with some absent. The data hold around 130,000 clones, with about 95% observed a single time. Trimming at V came to 0 bases and at J to 8 bases, leaving 5 bases not matched to a gene. The CDR3 has 15 amino acids. Per the germline V gene, CDR1 is MNHEY and CDR2 is SVGEGT. The chain carries TRBV6-2 or TRBV6-3 and TRBJ2-1; 9 bases line up with TRBD2. The source is a young man in good health. The sample consisted of blood. The CDR3 protein is CASSYSTGGGDEQFF. The DNA for the CDR3 is TGTGCCAGCAGTTACTCGACGGGCGGGGGGGATGAGCAGTTCTTC.